These T cell receptor beta chains were read from a single sample in a study of blood T cells in healthy people across ages. TCRdb redid the calling of the 5' RACE reads with MiXCR, one entry per CDR3 protein. The repertoire consists of roughly 680,000 distinct CDR3 sequences, with around 49% occurring once and the leading ten covering roughly 31%. Input material: blood. Receptor source: a woman aged 55-70 years in good health. Both conserved end residues are part of each CDR3. D genes are given only for firm matches. Expanded clones are given a class, and other clones once, few, many or no size at all.

j_gene | v_gene | d_gene | abundance | CDR3aa | CDR3nt
TRBJ2-5 | TRBV7-9 | - | - | CASSLLAETQYF | TGTGCCAGCAGCTTATTGGCGGAGACCCAGTACTTC
TRBJ2-6 | TRBV3-1 | TRBD1 | many | CASSRQGSGANVLTF | TGTGCCAGCAGCAGACAGGGCTCTGGGGCCAACGTCCTGACTTTC
TRBJ2-2 | TRBV27 | TRBD1 | - | CASSLQGAVAGELFF | TGTGCCAGCAGTTTGCAGGGGGCGGTGGCCGGGGAGCTGTTTTTT
TRBJ2-5 | TRBV2 | - | - | CASTQSGNEQYF | TGTGCCAGCACGCAGTCGGGCAATGAGCAGTACTTC
TRBJ2-5 | TRBV5-1 | TRBD1 | few | CASSLEGQGGETQYF | TGCGCCAGCAGCTTGGAAGGACAGGGGGGAGAGACCCAGTACTTC
TRBJ2-2 | TRBV4-1 | TRBD2 | - | CASSKGVWTSGAGELFF | TGCGCCAGCAGCAAAGGGGTTTGGACTAGCGGCGCCGGGGAGCTGTTTTTT
TRBJ2-1 | TRBV6-2/TRBV6-3 | - | - | CASSYLSSYNEQFF | TGTGCCAGCAGTTACCTGAGCTCCTACAATGAGCAGTTCTTC
TRBJ1-2 | TRBV9 | - | - | CASSVGQVAAGYTF | TGTGCCAGCAGCGTAGGACAGGTCGCGGCGGGCTACACCTTC
TRBJ2-1 | TRBV24-1 | TRBD2 | - | CATSALSGRSSYNEQFF | TGTGCCACCAGTGCCCTTAGCGGGAGGAGCTCCTACAATGAGCAGTTCTTC
TRBJ1-5 | TRBV29-1 | - | - | CSASDGTKQPQHF | TGCAGCGCCTCGGACGGGACAAAGCAGCCCCAGCATTTT
TRBJ2-2 | TRBV7-2 | - | - | CASSRERSGTGELFF | TGTGCCAGCAGTCGGGAGCGGAGCGGGACCGGGGAGCTGTTTTTT
TRBJ2-3 | TRBV3-1 | TRBD2 | - | CASSPYGTSGSTDTQYF | TGTGCCAGCAGCCCCTACGGGACTAGCGGGAGCACAGATACGCAGTATTTT
TRBJ2-7 | TRBV7-9 | - | - | CASSLVFYEQYF | TGTGCCAGCAGCTTAGTTTTCTACGAGCAGTACTTC
TRBJ2-5 | TRBV20-1 | TRBD2 | - | CSASMREGLGGETQYF | TGCAGTGCTAGTATGCGGGAGGGCCTGGGCGGAGAGACCCAGTACTTC
TRBJ2-3 | TRBV5-5 | - | - | CASSVKDTDTQYF | TGTGCCAGCAGCGTCAAGGACACAGATACGCAGTATTTT
TRBJ2-3 | TRBV25-1 | - | - | CASTGSLAYTDTQYF | TGTGCCAGCACAGGGTCCCTAGCTTACACAGATACGCAGTATTTT
TRBJ1-4 | TRBV30 | - | - | CAWSGGWNEKLFF | TGTGCCTGGAGTGGGGGTTGGAATGAAAAACTGTTTTTT
TRBJ2-1 | TRBV10-3 | TRBD2 | - | CAISAWVAGAGDNEQFF | TGTGCCATCAGTGCCTGGGTAGCGGGAGCAGGAGACAATGAGCAGTTCTTC
TRBJ2-7 | TRBV12-3/TRBV12-4 | TRBD2 | few | CASSSVGLGFHEQYF | TGTGCCAGCAGTTCCGTTGGACTAGGGTTCCACGAGCAGTACTTC
TRBJ1-2 | TRBV25-1 | - | - | CASSREGLRGYGYTF | TGTGCCAGCAGTAGAGAGGGCCTGAGGGGGTATGGCTACACCTTC
TRBJ1-1 | TRBV7-8 | - | once | CASSLTTRDTEAFF | TGTGCCAGCAGCTTAACCACCCGGGACACTGAAGCTTTCTTT
TRBJ2-2 | TRBV20-1 | TRBD2 | - | CSARVSGRGTGELFF | TGCAGTGCTAGGGTTAGCGGGAGGGGGACCGGGGAGCTGTTTTTT
TRBJ2-1 | TRBV30 | - | - | CAWTKKGIYNEQFF | TGTGCCTGGACCAAAAAGGGGATTTACAATGAGCAGTTCTTC
TRBJ2-5 | TRBV3-1 | - | - | CASSFNLGQDEVTQETQYF | TGTGCCAGCAGCTTTAACCTAGGCCAAGACGAGGTGACACAAGAGACCCAGTACTTC
TRBJ1-6 | TRBV4-3 | - | - | CAGSARVGNSPLHF | TGCGCCGGCAGCGCACGAGTCGGAAATTCACCCCTCCACTTT
TRBJ2-5 | TRBV7-2 | TRBD1 | - | CASSQMTGQETQYF | TGTGCCAGCAGCCAGATGACAGGGCAAGAGACCCAGTACTTC
TRBJ2-7 | TRBV3-1 | - | few | CASSQTRGEAYF | TGTGCCAGCAGCCAAACCAGGGGTGAGGCGTACTTC
TRBJ1-2 | TRBV6-5 | - | - | CASGARSSYGYTF | TGTGCCAGCGGGGCGAGATCTAGCTATGGCTACACCTTC
TRBJ1-1 | TRBV12-3/TRBV12-4 | - | few | CASSLNVNTEAFF | TGTGCCAGCAGTTTAAATGTAAACACTGAAGCTTTCTTT
TRBJ2-4 | TRBV7-2 | TRBD1 | - | CASSRTTGKNIQYF | TGTGCCAGCAGCCGTACGACAGGGAAAAACATTCAGTACTTC
TRBJ1-5 | TRBV12-3/TRBV12-4 | TRBD1 | - | CASSFQQGAQPQHF | TGTGCCAGCAGTTTTCAGCAGGGGGCTCAGCCCCAGCATTTT